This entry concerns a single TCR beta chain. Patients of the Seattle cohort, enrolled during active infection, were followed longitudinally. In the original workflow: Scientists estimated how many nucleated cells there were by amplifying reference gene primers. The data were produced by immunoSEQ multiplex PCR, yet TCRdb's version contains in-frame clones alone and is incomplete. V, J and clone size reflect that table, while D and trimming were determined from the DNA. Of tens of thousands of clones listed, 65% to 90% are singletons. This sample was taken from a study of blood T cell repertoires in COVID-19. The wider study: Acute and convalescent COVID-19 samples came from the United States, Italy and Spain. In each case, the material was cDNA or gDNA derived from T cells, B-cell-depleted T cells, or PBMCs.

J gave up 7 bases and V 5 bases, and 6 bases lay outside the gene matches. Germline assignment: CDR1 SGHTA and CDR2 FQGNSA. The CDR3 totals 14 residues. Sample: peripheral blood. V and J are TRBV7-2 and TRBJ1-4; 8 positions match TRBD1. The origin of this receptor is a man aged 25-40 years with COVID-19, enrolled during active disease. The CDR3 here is CASSQQGESEKLFF. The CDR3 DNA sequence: TGTGCCAGCAGCCAACAGGGGGAGAGTGAAAAACTGTTTTTT.